This is a list of T cell receptor beta chains from one sample in a study of blood T cell repertoires in COVID-19. Here immunoSEQ multiplex PCR was the method, and the copy in TCRdb shows in-frame clones only, minus some. The sample records more than 250,000 clones, about 87% being singletons. Sequenced material: PBMCs or T cells enriched from blood (not recorded which). These receptors were collected from a woman in her forties with acute COVID-19. The CDR3 runs from the conserved cysteine through the conserved F or W. The order of the fields is V gene, clone size, J gene, D gene, CDR3 DNA, CDR3 protein. The D gene is left open where the match is weak. The listing skips clone size in some rows; elsewhere it reads once, few, many or a size class.

TRBV24-1	-	TRBJ2-1	TRBD2	TGTGCCACCAGTGATTCTGGACTAGCGCAGTTCTTC	CATSDSGLAQFF
TRBV5-4	-	TRBJ1-3	TRBD1	TGTGCCAGCAGAGCTACAGGGGGCACTGGAAACACCATATATTTT	CASRATGGTGNTIYF
TRBV19	-	TRBJ1-5	-	TGTGCCTCATTACTCTACGAGAATAGCAATCAGCCCCAGCATTTT	CASLLYENSNQPQHF
TRBV30	-	TRBJ1-3	TRBD1	TGTGCCTGGAGTGACCGACAGGGGACAAACACCATATATTTT	CAWSDRQGTNTIYF
TRBV2	-	TRBJ1-2	-	TGTGCCAGTCCAGGTGATCGGGGGGGAGACTATGGCTACACCTTC	CASPGDRGGDYGYTF
TRBV9	-	TRBJ2-1	TRBD2	TGTGCCAGCGGCAAACTAGCGGGAGTTAGCTCCTACAATGAGCAGTTCTTC	CASGKLAGVSSYNEQFF
TRBV9	-	TRBJ1-3	-	TGTGCCAGCAGCGTAGTGGCTAGCTCTGGAAACACCATATATTTT	CASSVVASSGNTIYF
TRBV28	-	TRBJ1-4	-	TGTGCCAGCAGTTTAGCGGGGGCAACTAATGAAAAACTGTTTTTT	CASSLAGATNEKLFF
TRBV11-2	-	TRBJ1-2	-	TGTGCCAGCAGTCGCCGGGACACCTATGGCTACACCTTC	CASSRRDTYGYTF
TRBV24-1	-	TRBJ2-2	TRBD2	TGTGCCACCAGCGCACTAGCGGGAGGGCATAACGGGGAGCTGTTTTTT	CATSALAGGHNGELFF
TRBV27	-	TRBJ2-4	TRBD1	TGTGCCAGCAGTAAAATACAGGGGTTTCGGGCCAAAAACATTCAGTACTTC	CASSKIQGFRAKNIQYF
TRBV7-6	-	TRBJ1-5	-	TGTGCCAGCAGCTTGGACAGCGGATTTACGGGCAATCAGCCCCAGCATTTT	CASSLDSGFTGNQPQHF
TRBV13	-	TRBJ1-4	TRBD1	TGTGCCAGCAGACCCTACAGGGGGCTGGATGAAAAACTGTTTTTT	CASRPYRGLDEKLFF
TRBV24-1	-	TRBJ2-7	-	TGTGCCACCAGTGATACCGGTAAAACCGAGCAGTACTTC	CATSDTGKTEQYF
TRBV5-4	-	TRBJ1-1	TRBD1	TGTGCCAGCAGCCTGGACAGGGCTACCACTGAAGCTTTCTTT	CASSLDRATTEAFF
TRBV29-1	once	TRBJ2-5	TRBD1	TGCAGCGTGAGGACAGGCGTTCAAGAGACCCAGTACTTC	CSVRTGVQETQYF
TRBV28	-	TRBJ2-7	TRBD2	TGTGCCAGCAAAACTAGCGGGCCCTACGAGCAGTACTTC	CASKTSGPYEQYF
TRBV7-9	once	TRBJ1-1	-	TGTGGAGTGGGGGCGAACACTGAAGCTTTCTTT	CGVGANTEAFF
TRBV6-2/TRBV6-3	-	TRBJ2-6	-	TGTGCCAGCAGTTACAATTTCAGGGAATCCAGCTCTGGGGCCAACGTCCTGACTTTC	CASSYNFRESSSGANVLTF
TRBV19	-	TRBJ2-3	TRBD2	TGTGCCAGTAGTATGGGACTAGCGGAGGGCTATACGCAGTATTTT	CASSMGLAEGYTQYF
TRBV10-3	few	TRBJ2-7	TRBD1	TGTGCCACAACCCCCGGGACAGGGGACGAGCAGTACTTC	CATTPGTGDEQYF
TRBV9	-	TRBJ1-3	TRBD1	TGTGCCAGCAGCCGGGACAGGACAGAATCTGGAAACACCATATATTTT	CASSRDRTESGNTIYF
TRBV4-3	-	TRBJ1-2	-	TGCGCCAGCAGCCAAGAAACGAGTTACTATGGCTACACCTTC	CASSQETSYYGYTF
TRBV11-2	-	TRBJ1-5	TRBD1	TGTGCCAGCAGCGTCGACAGGGGCGGCAATCAGCCCCAGCATTTT	CASSVDRGGNQPQHF
TRBV6-5	-	TRBJ2-5	TRBD2	TGTGCCAGCAGTTCGAGGACTAGCGGGATATTGGAGACCCAGTACTTC	CASSSRTSGILETQYF
TRBV5-1	-	TRBJ2-7	TRBD1	TGCGCCAGCAGCTTGGGATCCATCCGGGACAGGGGCTACGAGCAGTACTTC	CASSLGSIRDRGYEQYF
TRBV2	-	TRBJ2-5	TRBD2	TGTGCCAGCAGTGAAGCGGGTTCGCTAGCGGGAGCGTGGGAGACCCAGTACTTC	CASSEAGSLAGAWETQYF
TRBV6-5	-	TRBJ1-6	-	TGTGCCAGCAGTTACTCTGGCAGGGGCGGATCACCCCTCCACTTT	CASSYSGRGGSPLHF
TRBV11-3	-	TRBJ1-1	-	TGTGCCAGCAGCTTAGAGGAGGGCACTGAAGCTTTCTTT	CASSLEEGTEAFF
TRBV28	-	TRBJ1-2	-	TGTGCCAGCACCTTACCCTTTGGGGGGGGTTCTAACTATGGCTACACCTTC	CASTLPFGGGSNYGYTF
TRBV5-6	-	TRBJ1-1	TRBD1	TGTGCCAGCAGCCGGACAGGGACTTTCACTGAAGCTTTCTTT	CASSRTGTFTEAFF
TRBV9	-	TRBJ2-3	TRBD2	TGTGCCAGCAGCCCAAGGAGCGGGGATACAGATACGCAGTATTTT	CASSPRSGDTDTQYF
TRBV19	few	TRBJ1-5	-	TGTGCCAGTAGTATCTTCGCAGGTTATAGCAATCAGCCCCAGCATTTT	CASSIFAGYSNQPQHF
TRBV11-3	-	TRBJ2-3	TRBD2	TGTGCCAGCAGCCTAGGGAGGGCCGGAACAGATACGCAGTATTTT	CASSLGRAGTDTQYF
TRBV5-1	few	TRBJ1-2	-	TGCGCCAGCAGCTTGGCCCCCTTGTCAGGAGCAGGGGGCTACACCTTC	CASSLAPLSGAGGYTF
TRBV24-1	-	TRBJ2-3	TRBD1	TGTGCCACCAGTACAATAGGACAGGGAACGACAGATACGCAGTATTTT	CATSTIGQGTTDTQYF
TRBV5-1	-	TRBJ1-4	-	TGCGCCAGCAGCTTGATGGCACCCCAGGGGAATAATGAAAAACTGTTTTTT	CASSLMAPQGNNEKLFF
TRBV15	-	TRBJ2-7	-	TGTGCCACCAGCAGAGAGTTCAGTGAGACGGAGCTTTACTTC	CATSREFSETELYF
TRBV27	-	TRBJ1-1	TRBD1	TGTGCCAGCAGTAACCTCCCCAACAGGGGCGCGAACACTGAAGCTTTCTTT	CASSNLPNRGANTEAFF
TRBV11-2	-	TRBJ2-3	-	TGTGCCAGCAGCTTAGCGGGGTGGGCAGATACGCAGTATTTT	CASSLAGWADTQYF
TRBV7-3	-	TRBJ2-1	TRBD2	TGTGCCAGCAGCTCCGGGACTAGCGCCCGGGGTGAGCAGTTCTTC	CASSSGTSARGEQFF
TRBV10-1	-	TRBJ2-7	TRBD1	TGCGCCAGCAGTCCCGGACAGGGGATCCACTACGAGCAGTACTTC	CASSPGQGIHYEQYF
TRBV18	-	TRBJ1-2	TRBD1	TGTGCCAGCTCACAATCCGGGACAGGCCCTAATGTCTATGGCTACACCTTC	CASSQSGTGPNVYGYTF
TRBV5-1	-	TRBJ2-2	-	TGCGCCAGCAGCTTGAGTCCGGGAAACACCGGGGAGCTGTTTTTT	CASSLSPGNTGELFF
TRBV11-3	-	TRBJ2-2	TRBD1	TGTGCCAGCAGCCAGGGACAGGGTCAGACCGGGGAGCTGTTTTTT	CASSQGQGQTGELFF
TRBV18	-	TRBJ1-5	TRBD1	TGTGCCAGCTCAGGTGGGACAGGGACAAATCAGCCCCAGCATTTT	CASSGGTGTNQPQHF
TRBV3-1/TRBV3-2	-	TRBJ1-5	-	TGTGCCAGCAGCCAAGAGGGCTTCGATCAGCCCCAGCATTTT	CASSQEGFDQPQHF
TRBV30	-	TRBJ1-3	-	TGTGCCTGGAGTCAGGGGTTCTCTGGAAACACCATATATTTT	CAWSQGFSGNTIYF
TRBV24-1	-	TRBJ1-2	-	TGTGCCACCAGTGAGGGCAGCTATGGCTACACCTTC	CATSEGSYGYTF
TRBV5-5	-	TRBJ1-1	-	TGTGCCAGCAGCTTGAAAGCCAATCAGAACACTGAAGCTTTCTTT	CASSLKANQNTEAFF
TRBV24-1	-	TRBJ1-2	-	TGTGCCACCAGTGGGCAGGACACCCATAACTATGGCTACACCTTC	CATSGQDTHNYGYTF
TRBV5-1	-	TRBJ1-2	-	TGCGCCAGCAGCTTGGAACCGGGGTCCAACTATGGCTACACCTTC	CASSLEPGSNYGYTF
TRBV7-2	-	TRBJ1-1	TRBD1	TGTGCCAGCAGCCGCATAACAGGGGTCGGCACTGAAGCTTTCTTT	CASSRITGVGTEAFF
TRBV7-9	once	TRBJ1-2	TRBD1	TGTGCCAGCAGCCCGTGGGACAGATACTATGGCTACACCTTC	CASSPWDRYYGYTF
TRBV18	-	TRBJ2-7	TRBD1	TGTGCCAGCTCACCAGGCCAGGGGGACCTGCACGAGCAGTACTTC	CASSPGQGDLHEQYF